Shown below are 26 T cell receptor beta chains from a single sample sequenced in a study of CD8 T cells in Susac syndrome. When the RNA was reverse transcribed, random hexamers were used with an input of roughly 0.45 to 1 ug. TCRdb reprocessed the immunoSEQ multiplex PCR reads via MiXCR and lists one record per CDR3 protein. The sample lists around 130,000 distinct CDR3 sequences, roughly 94% seen once, with about 0.12% in the top ten. The sequencing input was CD4+ T cells from PBMCs. These receptors all come from a human donor with multiple sclerosis.

The genes are TRBV30 and TRBJ2-2; no clear D. Looked up from germline, CDR1 is GTSNPN and CDR2 is SVGIG (reference sequence). Trimming took 4 bases from V and 5 from J, leaving 17 bases between them. This CDR3 is 15 amino acids long. The CDR3: CAWKRKRLWTGELFF. Here the CDR3 DNA reads TGTGCCTGGAAAAGAAAGAGGCTTTGGACCGGGGAGCTGTTTTTT.

The chain recombines TRBV7-9 with TRBJ2-2; 12 bases line up with TRBD1. Trimming took 4 bases from V and 4 from J; bases not matched to a gene: 10. From germline, CDR1 is SEHNR and CDR2 FQNEAQ (reference sequence). The CDR3 consists of 18 residues. CDR3 in DNA: TGTGCCAGCAGCTACGGGACAGGGGGCGAAAGGATCACCGGGGAGCTGTTTTTT. Its translation: CASSYGTGGERITGELFF.

The chain has TRBV20-1 and TRBJ2-5, with 7 positions matching TRBD1. The CDR3 length is 12 residues. CDR1 is DFQATT, CDR2 SNEGSKA, per germline (reference sequence). The V and J ends lost 8 bases and 9 bases, in that order; junction bases with no gene match: 12. The CDR3 sequence: CSPLSDQGAQYF. Written as DNA, the CDR3 is TGCAGTCCTCTCAGCGACCAGGGGGCCCAGTACTTC.

This chain uses TRBV6-2 or TRBV6-3 with TRBJ1-1; D gene uncertain. CDR1 is MNHEY and CDR2 is SVGEGT in the germline V gene. The CDR3 has 13 residues. Trimming stripped 3 bases from V and 5 bases from J, with 10 bases between. This CDR3 reads CASSYTSKTEAFF. The CDR3 DNA reads as TGTGCCAGCAGTTATACTAGTAAGACTGAAGCTTTCTTT.

This chain links TRBV6-5 with TRBJ2-7; 11 positions agree with TRBD2. Germline V gene sequence: CDR1 MNHEY, CDR2 SVGAGI. J was trimmed by 8 bases and V by 2 bases; bases with no gene match: 8. The CDR3 spans 15 residues. Here the CDR3 DNA reads TGTGCCAGCAGTTACGCGGGACTAGCGGAAGGCAAGCAGTACTTC. Protein sequence: CASSYAGLAEGKQYF.

The chain couples TRBV7-2 to TRBJ2-2; 8 nucleotides line up with TRBD1. Germline values: CDR1 SGHTA, CDR2 FQGNSA. Trimming cost V 7 bases and J 1 base; bases outside gene matches: 2. The CDR3 covers 14 residues. The CDR3 sequence: CASKQGGNTGELFF. The CDR3 nucleotides are TGTGCCAGCAAACAGGGGGGGAACACCGGGGAGCTGTTTTTT.

The chain has TRBV3-1 and TRBJ2-5; TRBD2 is a possible D gene (5 bases). Trimming stripped 0 bases from V and 6 bases from J, with 14 bases between. This CDR3 has 15 residues. Looked up from germline, CDR1 is LGHDT and CDR2 is YNNKEL (reference sequence). DNA for the CDR3: TGTGCCAGCAGCCAAGATTCAAGAGGGTATCAGACCCAGTACTTC. Residues: CASSQDSRGYQTQYF.

The chain carries TRBV10-3 and TRBJ1-1; no definite D call. The CDR3 has 15 amino acids. The germline V and J ends were trimmed by 0 bases and 3 bases, with 11 bases remaining between them. Germline V CDR1 and CDR2: ENHRY, SYGVKD. The CDR3 bases are TGTGCCATCAGTGAGTCGAGGCAGGCCTACACTGAAGCTTTCTTT. This codes for CAISESRQAYTEAFF.

The chain employs TRBV28 and TRBJ2-5; D gene unclear. Between the trimmed V and J ends, which lost 2 bases and 5 bases, there was a span of 9 bases. The CDR3 length is 13 residues. CDR1 MDHEN and CDR2 SYDVKM come from the germline V gene. The CDR3 reads CASSLAMPETQYF. The DNA of the CDR3 is TGTGCCAGCAGTTTAGCCATGCCGGAGACCCAGTACTTC. Combining the CDR3 with reference TRBV28 and TRBJ2-5 gives the whole variable domain DVKVTQSSRYLVKRTGEKVFLECVQDMDHENMFWYRQDPGLGLRLIYFSYDVKMKEKGDIPEGYSVSREKKERFSLILESASTNQTSMYLCASSLAMPETQYFGPGTRLLVL.

The gene calls are TRBV4-1 and TRBJ1-1, with a tentative D call TRBD1 (5 bases). Trimming pared 5 bases from V and 11 bases from J, leaving 18 bases between. The CDR3 runs to 13 residues. Germline CDR1 reads MGHRA; CDR2 reads YSYEKL. CDR3 region: CASSYPMGLKAFF. The CDR3 DNA sequence: TGCGCCAGCAGCTATCCAATGGGGCTGAAGGCTTTCTTT.

V usage is TRBV2 and J usage is TRBJ1-2, with D perhaps TRBD1 (5 bases). The germline V gene encodes CDR1 SNHLY and CDR2 FYNNEI. CDR3 length: 16 residues. Trimming removed 1 base at V and 3 bases at J, with 15 bases between. The CDR3 region has the DNA TGTGCCAGCAGTGAAGGTGCGAGGGGAGGTGACTATGGCTACACCTTC. Amino acids: CASSEGARGGDYGYTF.

The CDR3 sequence is CASSVGGGHEKPQHF. DNA for the CDR3: TGTGCCAGCTCAGTAGGCGGCGGTCATGAAAAGCCCCAGCATTTT. V is TRBV18 and J is TRBJ1-5, with no clear D. The CDR3 is made up of 15 amino acids. Germline-derived CDR1 and CDR2 are KGHSH and LQKENI. Between the trimmed V and J ends, which lost 5 bases and 8 bases, there was a span of 19 bases.

The rearrangement uses TRBV19 and TRBJ1-2; D remains unclear. This CDR3 contains 12 residues. The germline CDR1 and CDR2 sequences are LNHDA and SQIVND (reference sequence). The V and J ends lost 6 bases and 5 bases respectively, with 10 bases between them. The CDR3 sequence: CASSEVRYGYTF. CDR3 bases: TGTGCCAGTAGCGAGGTGAGGTATGGCTACACCTTC.

The V gene is TRBV6-5, the J gene TRBJ2-5, with D possibly being TRBD2 (5 bases). Germline V CDR1 and CDR2: MNHEY, SVGAGI. The CDR3 spans 13 residues. Trimming shortened V by 8 bases and J by 4 bases, and 14 bases separated the two germline ends. CDR3 nucleotides: TGTGCCAGCGGGATTAGTGGAGGAGAGACCCAGTACTTC. This translates into CASGISGGETQYF.

V usage is TRBV12-3 or TRBV12-4 and J usage is TRBJ1-6; the D is unclear. The CDR3 covers 12 residues. V shed 6 bases and J shed 10 bases, with 10 bases lying between them. The CDR3 bases are TGTGCCAGCAGGCTGGGCTACTCACCCCTCCACTTT. Amino acids: CASRLGYSPLHF.

The chain joins TRBV12-3 or TRBV12-4 to TRBJ2-3; 7 bases agree with TRBD1. V lost 7 bases to trimming and J lost 1 base; unmatched junction nucleotides: 5. CDR3 length: 14 amino acids. The CDR3 region has the DNA TGTGCCAGCACTCGGGGACAGCGCACAGATACGCAGTATTTT. Residues: CASTRGQRTDTQYF.

This rearrangement joins TRBV30 to TRBJ1-1; D call uncertain. V was trimmed by 8 bases and J by 1 base, leaving 14 bases between them. From germline, CDR1 is GTSNPN and CDR2 SVGIG (reference sequence). There are 13 residues in the CDR3. The CDR3 here is CALRGSPNTEAFF. The CDR3 DNA reads as TGTGCCCTTAGAGGCTCCCCGAACACTGAAGCTTTCTTT. The variable domain in full, with the rest retrieved from reference TRBV30 and TRBJ1-1, is SQTIHQWPATLVQPVGSPLSLECTVEGTSNPNLYWYRQAAGRGLQLLFYSVGIGQISSEVPQNLSASRPQDRQFILSSKKLLLSDSGFYLCALRGSPNTEAFFGQGTRLTVV.

This chain uses TRBV12-3 or TRBV12-4 with TRBJ2-1; 9 nucleotides line up with TRBD2. Trimming at V came to 6 bases and at J to 9 bases, leaving 15 bases not matched to a gene. The CDR3 length is 16 residues. The CDR3 nucleotides read TGTGCCAGCAGCCCCGTCTCCGGACTAGCGATCTCTGAGCAGTTCTTC. It codes for CASSPVSGLAISEQFF.

This chain connects TRBV12-3 or TRBV12-4 to TRBJ1-2; D is ambiguous. This CDR3 has 12 amino acids. V was clipped by 2 bases and J by 8 bases, with 9 bases between them. Here the CDR3 DNA reads TGTGCCAGCAGTTTATATCCGTCCGGCTACACCTTC. Encoded protein: CASSLYPSGYTF.

The rearrangement uses TRBV29-1 and TRBJ2-5; 7 bases agree with TRBD2. The CDR3 has 13 residues. Germline values: CDR1 SQVTM, CDR2 ANQGSEA. V dropped 3 bases and J dropped 4; count of bases not matched to a gene: 5. CDR3 nucleotides: TGCAGCGTTGAGGAGGGGAGGGGAGAGACCCAGTACTTC. As protein: CSVEEGRGETQYF.

The gene calls are TRBV4-1 and TRBJ1-2; TRBD1 might be the D (6 bases). The CDR3 consists of 15 residues. CDR1 MGHRA and CDR2 YSYEKL come from the germline V gene. V was shortened by 1 base and J by 4 bases, with 13 bases between the two germline ends. CDR3 bases: TGCGCCAGCAGCCAAGGGGCCGGGACACGCTATGGCTACACCTTC. It is translated as CASSQGAGTRYGYTF.

The chain uses TRBV30 and TRBJ2-5, with 8 bases matching TRBD1. The trim removed 0 bases at V and 2 bases at J, leaving 14 bases unmatched. The germline V gene encodes CDR1 GTSNPN and CDR2 SVGIG (reference sequence). This CDR3 region has 18 residues. This CDR3 reads CAWSVPTPRQGSQETQYF. CDR3 DNA sequence: TGTGCCTGGAGTGTACCGACGCCTCGACAGGGGTCTCAAGAGACCCAGTACTTC. The variable domain in full, completed from reference TRBV30 and TRBJ2-5, reads SQTIHQWPATLVQPVGSPLSLECTVEGTSNPNLYWYRQAAGRGLQLLFYSVGIGQISSEVPQNLSASRPQDRQFILSSKKLLLSDSGFYLCAWSVPTPRQGSQETQYFGPGTRLLVL.

The rearrangement links TRBV7-9 to TRBJ1-1; a possible D gene is TRBD1 (5 bases). The length of the CDR3 is 13 residues. Trimming took 0 bases from V and 7 from J, leaving 9 bases between them. Germline CDR1 SEHNR, CDR2 FQNEAQ (reference sequence). The CDR3 coding sequence is TGTGCCAGCAGCTTAGCGGGGACGGTTGAAGCTTTCTTT. Its protein product is CASSLAGTVEAFF. Combining the CDR3 with reference TRBV7-9 and TRBJ1-1 gives the whole variable domain DTGVSQNPRHKITKRGQNVTFRCDPISEHNRLYWYRQTLGQGPEFLTYFQNEAQLEKSRLLSDRFSAERPKGSFSTLEIQRTEQGDSAMYLCASSLAGTVEAFFGQGTRLTVV.

The J gene is TRBJ2-3, the V gene TRBV30, with 8 nucleotides matching TRBD2. V gave up 7 bases and J gave up 2 bases; unmatched junction bases: 8. The CDR3 consists of 14 residues. The germline CDR1 and CDR2 sequences are GTSNPN and SVGIG (reference sequence). Here the CDR3 reads CASYSGEFTDTQYF. CDR3 sequence (DNA): TGTGCCTCCTATAGCGGGGAATTCACAGATACGCAGTATTTT.

The V and J genes are TRBV13 and TRBJ2-7; 9 nucleotides agree with TRBD1. The CDR3 extends over 16 amino acids. Germline trimming cut 5 bases from V and 2 bases from J; bases unmatched to any gene: 10. Germline CDR1 and CDR2: PRHDT and FYEKMQ (reference sequence). CDR3 sequence: CASSRRQGGGTYEQYF. CDR3 nucleotides: TGTGCCAGCAGCAGACGACAGGGGGGAGGAACCTACGAGCAGTACTTC.

The chain has TRBV12-3 or TRBV12-4 and TRBJ1-6; perhaps TRBD1 as D (6 bases). V lost 3 bases and J lost 10, with 10 bases in between. The length of the CDR3 is 13 residues. CDR3 nucleotides: TGTGCCAGCAGTTTCCAGGGGAGGTCACCCCTCCACTTT. Protein: CASSFQGRSPLHF.